A single sample gave rise to the 10 T cell receptor beta chains below, sequenced in a study of CD8 T cells in ankylosing spondylitis. TCRdb reprocessed the 5' RACE reads with MiXCR, giving one entry per CDR3 protein. Here the sample spans approximately 88,000 distinct CDR3 sequences, about 9% being singletons. Sequenced material: blood, either unsorted or a sorted T cell fraction (not recorded which). Receptor source: a male donor with ankylosing spondylitis or in good health (not recorded which).

This clonotype was counted between two and nine times. J is TRBJ1-2 and V is TRBV5-1; 7 bases align to TRBD1. CDR1 and CDR2 (germline): SGHRS, YFSETQ. The V gene end was trimmed by 7 bases and the J gene end by 4 bases; junction bases not matched to a gene: 4. This CDR3 is 12 amino acids long. The CDR3 coding sequence is TGCGCCAGCGGGACAGCGACCTATGGCTACACCTTC. This sequence encodes CASGTATYGYTF.

This clonotype occurred many times. The chain recombines TRBV27 with TRBJ1-4, with TRBD1 identical over 7 bases. The CDR3 spans 15 residues. Trimming took 8 bases from V and 8 from J; bases not matched to a gene: 14. Germline values: CDR1 MNHEY, CDR2 SMNVEV (reference sequence). CDR3 nucleotides: TGTGCCAGCGGATTAACAGGGGTGCTGAACGAAAAACTGTTTTTT. It codes for CASGLTGVLNEKLFF.

Many counts were recorded for this clonotype. V gene TRBV5-1 combines with J gene TRBJ2-2; 7 nucleotides line up with TRBD1. Per germline, CDR1 SGHRS and CDR2 YFSETQ. The junction had 5 bases not matched to a gene; V was cut back by 1 base and J by 2 bases. CDR3 size: 16 residues. This chain's CDR3 is CASSLLGQSNTGELFF. The CDR3 bases are TGCGCCAGCAGCTTGTTGGGACAGAGTAACACCGGGGAGCTGTTTTTT.

This clonotype is medium-sized. The chain is built from TRBV24-1 and TRBJ1-1; D is uncertain. V lost 3 bases to trimming and J lost 1 base, with 8 bases between them. CDR3 length: 14 amino acids. Germline CDR1 is KGHDR and CDR2 is SFDVKD. The CDR3 bases are TGTGCCACCAGTGATAAGAGAGGGAACACTGAAGCTTTCTTT. Translating it yields CATSDKRGNTEAFF.

This clonotype occurred many times. The chain uses TRBV5-1 and TRBJ1-1; possible D gene TRBD1, 5 bases. Trimming left V 3 bases short and J 0 bases short, with 12 bases between. The CDR3 is 15 residues long. Germline V gene data show CDR1 as SGHRS and CDR2 as YFSETQ. CDR3 sequence: CASSSSDRMNTEAFF. The CDR3 region has the DNA TGCGCCAGCAGCTCGTCTGACAGAATGAACACTGAAGCTTTCTTT.

Comments on this clonotype: A much larger clone differs by one base, so this may be a read error. V is TRBV28 and J is TRBJ2-7; D not certain. Germline assignment: CDR1 MDHEN and CDR2 SYDVKM. The CDR3 has 11 amino acids. CDR3 nucleotides: TGTACCAGCAGTTTTACCTACGAGCAGTACTTC. Protein: CTSSFTYEQYF.

The table lists this clonotype with a few counts. An end of the junction does not agree with germline; a read error may underlie this. The rearrangement joins TRBV6-1 to TRBJ2-2; no clear D gene. This CDR3 region has 13 residues. Germline V gives CDR1 MNHNS, CDR2 SASEGT. The CDR3 region is CASPNLYTEELFF. CDR3 nucleotide sequence: TGTGCCAGCCCTAATCTCTACACCGAGGAGCTGTTTTTT.

This chain uses TRBV7-9 with TRBJ2-7; 7 positions match TRBD2. V shed 1 base, J shed 0 bases, and the junction held 3 bases outside the gene matches. Looked up from germline, CDR1 is SEHNR and CDR2 is FQNEAQ (reference sequence). The CDR3 length is 15 residues. CDR3 residues: CASSLVASGSYEQYF. CDR3 nucleotides: TGTGCCAGCAGCTTAGTTGCTAGCGGCTCCTACGAGCAGTACTTC.

The V call is TRBV18, the J call TRBJ2-6; tentative D call: TRBD1 (7 bases). The V and J ends lost 3 bases and 4 bases respectively, with 16 bases between them. The length of the CDR3 is 17 residues. CDR1 KGHSH and CDR2 LQKENI come from the germline V gene. The CDR3 protein is CASSPVQGGNGANVLTF. The DNA for the CDR3 is TGTGCCAGCTCACCTGTCCAGGGGGGCAACGGGGCCAACGTCCTGACTTTC.

This clonotype is a singleton in its sample. The CDR3 ends on some other residue instead of the conserved phenylalanine or tryptophan, so this is likely a read error. This sequence joins TRBV2 and TRBJ2-5, with a possible D match to TRBD1 (6 bases). Germline V gene data show CDR1 as SNHLY and CDR2 as FYNNEI. Trimming took 8 bases from V and 3 from J, leaving 13 bases between them. The CDR3 extends over 13 amino acids. DNA for the CDR3: TGTGCCAGCCAGAGGACAGCCAAAGAGACCCAGTACTGC. This sequence encodes CASQRTAKETQYC.